This entry lists 21 T cell receptor beta chains sequenced from one sample in a study of shared clonotypes between healthy human individuals. Method: immunoSEQ multiplex PCR; TCRdb's copy keeps in-frame clones and lacks some. The data contain 2 million to 2.5 million clones, roughly 93% of them singletons. The sequencing sample was made of naive CD4+ T cells from PBMCs. The subset was: CD45RA+ positively selected. The receptors derive from a man between 18 and 35 years old in good health. Some clones in this sample may be carry-over from other donors' samples.

The chain is built from TRBV19 and TRBJ1-1, with D maybe TRBD1 (6 bases). V lost 5 bases and J 5 bases, leaving 15 bases between the germline ends. Germline loops: CDR1 LNHDA, CDR2 SQIVND (reference sequence). CDR3 size: 14 residues. The CDR3 sequence is CASSAQGRGTEAFF. Written as DNA, the CDR3 is TGTGCCAGTAGTGCTCAGGGGAGGGGTACTGAAGCTTTCTTT.

CDR3 in amino acids: CASTLAGTDTQYF. As DNA, the CDR3 is TGTGCCAGCACCCTAGCGGGCACAGATACGCAGTATTTT. V usage is TRBV28 and J usage is TRBJ2-3; 7 nucleotides agree with TRBD2. The germline V gene has CDR1 MDHEN and CDR2 SYDVKM. Trimming removed 7 bases from V and 1 base from J; junction bases left unmatched: 2. This CDR3 is 13 amino acids long. The full variable domain, completed using reference TRBV28 and TRBJ2-3, is DVKVTQSSRYLVKRTGEKVFLECVQDMDHENMFWYRQDPGLGLRLIYFSYDVKMKEKGDIPEGYSVSREKKERFSLILESASTNQTSMYLCASTLAGTDTQYFGPGTRLTVL.

The V call is TRBV29-1, the J call TRBJ2-2, with 9 bases that match TRBD1. Germline trimming cut 4 bases from V and 8 bases from J; bases unmatched to any gene: 5. The CDR3 extends over 13 amino acids. The germline V gene encodes CDR1 SQVTM and CDR2 ANQGSEA. The chain's CDR3 is CSVVGQGLGELFF. For the CDR3, the DNA is TGCAGCGTTGTGGGACAGGGTTTGGGGGAGCTGTTTTTT.

This clone was counted between two and nine times. The chain employs TRBV14 and TRBJ1-2; no clear D gene. This CDR3 region has 12 residues. Germline V CDR1 and CDR2: SGHDN, FVKESK. V lost 1 base and J 6 bases, leaving 6 bases between the germline ends. In nucleotides, the CDR3 is TGTGCCAGCAGCCAAGGGTGGAATGGCTACACCTTC. Translating it yields CASSQGWNGYTF.

This chain links TRBV10-1 with TRBJ2-7; 7 bases match TRBD1. Germline values: CDR1 WNHNN, CDR2 SYGVQD (reference sequence). V shed 7 bases, J shed 2 bases, and the junction held 5 bases outside the gene matches. CDR3 size: 13 residues. The CDR3, as DNA: TGCGCCAGCAATCGGGGACAGACCTACGAGCAGTACTTC. Residues: CASNRGQTYEQYF.

V gene TRBV29-1 combines with J gene TRBJ2-5, with D possibly being TRBD2 (5 bases). Germline CDR1 and CDR2: SQVTM and ANQGSEA. V was pared by 0 bases and J by 4 bases, with 12 bases between. This CDR3 region has 14 residues. The CDR3 loop is CSVEDWNGIETQYF. In nucleotides, the CDR3 is TGCAGCGTTGAAGATTGGAACGGGATAGAGACCCAGTACTTC.

The rearrangement links TRBV28 to TRBJ1-4; perhaps TRBD1 as D (5 bases). Germline V gene sequence: CDR1 MDHEN, CDR2 SYDVKM. This CDR3 region has 15 residues. The V gene lost 9 bases and the J gene lost 0 bases, with 14 bases spanning the gap. CDR3 sequence reads: CASTWGGATNEKLFF. The CDR3 DNA sequence: TGTGCCAGTACTTGGGGAGGGGCAACTAATGAAAAACTGTTTTTT.

The CDR3 DNA reads TGTGCCAGCAGTGGACTGGGACAGGGTCTGGATGGCTACACCTTC. Its translation: CASSGLGQGLDGYTF. The chain joins TRBV28 to TRBJ1-2; 9 nucleotides match TRBD1. V trimming: 5 bases; J trimming: 6 bases; junction bases outside the gene matches: 10. CDR3 length: 15 residues. CDR1 is MDHEN, CDR2 SYDVKM, per germline.

This chain connects TRBV5-1 to TRBJ1-5; 8 bases match TRBD1. CDR1 and CDR2 from the germline V gene are SGHRS and YFSETQ. There are 16 residues in the CDR3. Trimming cost V 3 bases and J 2 bases; bases outside gene matches: 7. The CDR3 DNA reads as TGCGCCAGCAGCTCCGACGGGGGACAGGGCAATCAGCCCCAGCATTTT. Protein: CASSSDGGQGNQPQHF.

The V gene is TRBV4-2, the J gene TRBJ2-1; TRBD2 agrees at 11 bases. The CDR3 is 17 residues long. Trimming at V came to 0 bases and at J to 7 bases, leaving 8 bases not matched to a gene. From germline, CDR1 is LGHNA and CDR2 YNFKEQ. CDR3 in amino acids: CASSQDGSGRARNEQFF. The CDR3 DNA follows: TGTGCCAGCAGCCAAGATGGTAGCGGGAGGGCCAGGAATGAGCAGTTCTTC.

V gene TRBV28 combines with J gene TRBJ2-7; 9 positions agree with TRBD1. This CDR3 is built from 15 residues. The J segment lost 3 bases and the V segment lost 6 bases, leaving 9 bases of the junction unmatched. Germline assignment: CDR1 MDHEN and CDR2 SYDVKM. CDR3 region: CASRPPGTGYYEQYF. The CDR3, as DNA: TGTGCCAGCAGGCCCCCCGGGACAGGGTACTACGAGCAGTACTTC.

The gene calls are TRBV2 and TRBJ2-3; no definite D call. V lost 3 bases and J lost 3, with 16 bases in between. The CDR3 runs to 16 residues. Germline V lookup: CDR1 SNHLY, CDR2 FYNNEI. CDR3 protein: CASSDFPAAPTDTQYF. As DNA, the CDR3 is TGTGCCAGCAGTGATTTTCCGGCAGCGCCGACAGATACGCAGTATTTT.

A note on this clone: Distinct nucleotide sequences in the sample also encode this CDR3. This chain links TRBV11-2 with TRBJ1-6; D gene ambiguous. The germline V and J ends were trimmed by 3 bases and 7 bases, with 10 bases remaining between them. The CDR3 sequence is 14 residues long. The germline gives CDR1 SGHAT, CDR2 FQNNGV. The CDR3 sequence: CASSLVGGNSPLHF. The CDR3 DNA is TGTGCCAGCAGCTTGGTCGGCGGGAATTCACCCCTCCACTTT.

For the CDR3, the DNA is TGTGCCAGCAGACATACAGCCTCCTATGGCTACACCTTC. This encodes CASRHTASYGYTF. The chain uses TRBV28 and TRBJ1-2; D is unresolved. The CDR3 spans 13 residues. V lost 6 bases to trimming and J lost 4 bases, with 12 bases between them. Germline V CDR1 and CDR2: MDHEN, SYDVKM.

The DNA of the CDR3 is TGTGCCAGCAGCCAAAATAGCGGGAGATTCTACAATGAGCAGTTCTTC. Residues: CASSQNSGRFYNEQFF. The chain is built from TRBV4-2 and TRBJ2-1, with 9 bases matching TRBD2. The V gene's germline CDR1 is LGHNA and CDR2 YNFKEQ. The V gene end was trimmed by 2 bases and the J gene end by 3 bases; junction bases not matched to a gene: 5. The CDR3 runs to 16 residues.

This clone was counted a single time. The CDR3 bases are TGTGCCAGCAGCTTAGTGGTCCTAGCGGGGCGTGAGACCCAGTACTTC. Protein sequence: CASSLVVLAGRETQYF. The chain combines TRBV7-9 with TRBJ2-5, with 9 nucleotides matching TRBD2. The junction had 8 bases not matched to a gene; V was cut back by 1 base and J by 5 bases. The CDR3 length is 16 residues. CDR1 is SEHNR and CDR2 is FQNEAQ in the germline V gene (reference sequence).

Of note for this clone: Other DNA sequences in the sample encode the same CDR3. The gene calls are TRBV28 and TRBJ2-1; D is unclear. Trimming left V 2 bases short and J 8 bases short, with 4 bases between. The CDR3 is 11 residues long. CDR1 MDHEN and CDR2 SYDVKM come from the germline V gene. For the CDR3, the DNA is TGTGCCAGCAGTTTAAATTATGAGCAGTTCTTC. Translation: CASSLNYEQFF. The variable domain in full, with the rest retrieved from reference TRBV28 and TRBJ2-1, is DVKVTQSSRYLVKRTGEKVFLECVQDMDHENMFWYRQDPGLGLRLIYFSYDVKMKEKGDIPEGYSVSREKKERFSLILESASTNQTSMYLCASSLNYEQFFGPGTRLTVL.

The chain uses TRBV6-1 and TRBJ2-7; 9 nucleotides match TRBD1. From germline, CDR1 is MNHNS and CDR2 SASEGT. The CDR3 spans 15 residues. V was clipped by 7 bases and J by 3 bases; unmatched bases: 10. CDR3 region: CASISPRDRVYEQYF. As DNA, the CDR3 is TGTGCCAGCATCAGCCCGAGGGACAGGGTCTACGAGCAGTACTTC.

With respect to this clone: Different DNA sequences within this sample yield the same CDR3. The chain combines TRBV5-4 with TRBJ1-3, with no clear D. Per the germline V gene, CDR1 is SGHNT and CDR2 is YYREEE (reference sequence). The CDR3 sequence is 13 residues long. V lost 0 bases and J 2 bases, leaving 3 bases between the germline ends. The CDR3 loop is CASSLGAGNTIYF. In DNA, the CDR3 is TGTGCCAGCAGCTTGGGTGCTGGAAACACCATATATTTT.

Concerning this clone itself: The same CDR3 also results from other DNA sequences found in this sample. The V call is TRBV5-1, the J call TRBJ1-3, with 9 bases lining up with TRBD1. Germline-derived CDR1 and CDR2 are SGHRS and YFSETQ. The CDR3 consists of 15 residues. The ends lost 0 bases at V and 2 bases at J; junction bases unmatched: 0. CDR3 nucleotides: TGCGCCAGCAGCTTGGGACAGGGGGCTGGAAACACCATATATTTT. It specifies CASSLGQGAGNTIYF.

This sequence joins TRBV7-9 and TRBJ2-5; D unresolved. Trimming cost V 2 bases and J 1 base, with 14 bases left between them. CDR1 is SEHNR and CDR2 is FQNEAQ in the germline V gene (reference sequence). This CDR3 has 16 amino acids. The CDR3 loop reads CASSLPALGGQETQYF. CDR3 nucleotides: TGTGCCAGCAGCTTACCAGCTTTAGGTGGCCAAGAGACCCAGTACTTC.